The clone carrying this T cell receptor beta chain appeared a single time. Its antigen is still unknown. The same CDR3 arises from other DNA sequences in this sample as well. Focal radiation was given together with CTLA-4 blockade (ipilimumab) to patients with chemo-refractory metastatic non-small-cell lung cancer. TCRdb's copy holds only in-frame clones and misses some; the assay was immunoSEQ multiplex PCR. Found here are 90,000 or so clones, 83% of them singletons; the top ten hold 0.75% to 0.85%. Germline V gene data show CDR1 as MGHRA and CDR2 as YSYEKL. The CDR3 is 15 amino acids. Trimming removed 7 bases from V and 1 base from J, with 14 bases in between. These data belong to a study of radiotherapy plus CTLA-4 blockade in lung cancer. Study as a whole: Objective response rate was 18%; disease control rate, under 35%.

Study observations and caveats: TCR clones from tumors expanded in blood after radiotherapy plus ipilimumab. Early blood T cell clone dynamics, with interferon-beta, were reported to best predict response.

The chain recombines TRBV4-1 with TRBJ1-5; D remains unclear. The sequence was collected from a human donor with non-small cell lung cancer who had stable disease on radiotherapy plus ipilimumab. The input for sequencing was peripheral blood, taken from a patient treated with radiotherapy plus ipilimumab. CDR3: CASNSHRESNQPQHF. The CDR3 bases are TGCGCCAGCAACTCCCATAGGGAGAGCAATCAGCCCCAGCATTTT.